This TCR beta chain was sequenced during a study of monozygotic twins with inflammatory bowel disease. Study-wide results and caveats: There was no support for any single strong signal or clonotype associated with IBD.

This CDR3 has 16 residues. Germline V gene sequence: CDR1 LGHDT, CDR2 YNNKEL (reference sequence). A word on this clonotype: The target antigen is unknown.

The UMIs carried a 6-nucleotide sample barcode, and they were added by template switching. Nested amplification of TCRalpha and TCRbeta cDNA involved two PCRs of about 16 and 10 cycles. TCRdb reprocessed the 5' RACE reads and stores each CDR3 protein as one record, lacking DNA. Reported are 150,000 to 200,000 distinct CDR3 sequences; the ten largest clones contain over 2.5%. The TCR was taken from a human donor with ulcerative colitis or Crohn's disease, or a healthy co-twin of an affected twin (not recorded which). The rearrangement links TRBV3-1 to TRBJ2-1. Sequenced input: blood. This CDR3 reads CASSQVPGNSYNEQFF.